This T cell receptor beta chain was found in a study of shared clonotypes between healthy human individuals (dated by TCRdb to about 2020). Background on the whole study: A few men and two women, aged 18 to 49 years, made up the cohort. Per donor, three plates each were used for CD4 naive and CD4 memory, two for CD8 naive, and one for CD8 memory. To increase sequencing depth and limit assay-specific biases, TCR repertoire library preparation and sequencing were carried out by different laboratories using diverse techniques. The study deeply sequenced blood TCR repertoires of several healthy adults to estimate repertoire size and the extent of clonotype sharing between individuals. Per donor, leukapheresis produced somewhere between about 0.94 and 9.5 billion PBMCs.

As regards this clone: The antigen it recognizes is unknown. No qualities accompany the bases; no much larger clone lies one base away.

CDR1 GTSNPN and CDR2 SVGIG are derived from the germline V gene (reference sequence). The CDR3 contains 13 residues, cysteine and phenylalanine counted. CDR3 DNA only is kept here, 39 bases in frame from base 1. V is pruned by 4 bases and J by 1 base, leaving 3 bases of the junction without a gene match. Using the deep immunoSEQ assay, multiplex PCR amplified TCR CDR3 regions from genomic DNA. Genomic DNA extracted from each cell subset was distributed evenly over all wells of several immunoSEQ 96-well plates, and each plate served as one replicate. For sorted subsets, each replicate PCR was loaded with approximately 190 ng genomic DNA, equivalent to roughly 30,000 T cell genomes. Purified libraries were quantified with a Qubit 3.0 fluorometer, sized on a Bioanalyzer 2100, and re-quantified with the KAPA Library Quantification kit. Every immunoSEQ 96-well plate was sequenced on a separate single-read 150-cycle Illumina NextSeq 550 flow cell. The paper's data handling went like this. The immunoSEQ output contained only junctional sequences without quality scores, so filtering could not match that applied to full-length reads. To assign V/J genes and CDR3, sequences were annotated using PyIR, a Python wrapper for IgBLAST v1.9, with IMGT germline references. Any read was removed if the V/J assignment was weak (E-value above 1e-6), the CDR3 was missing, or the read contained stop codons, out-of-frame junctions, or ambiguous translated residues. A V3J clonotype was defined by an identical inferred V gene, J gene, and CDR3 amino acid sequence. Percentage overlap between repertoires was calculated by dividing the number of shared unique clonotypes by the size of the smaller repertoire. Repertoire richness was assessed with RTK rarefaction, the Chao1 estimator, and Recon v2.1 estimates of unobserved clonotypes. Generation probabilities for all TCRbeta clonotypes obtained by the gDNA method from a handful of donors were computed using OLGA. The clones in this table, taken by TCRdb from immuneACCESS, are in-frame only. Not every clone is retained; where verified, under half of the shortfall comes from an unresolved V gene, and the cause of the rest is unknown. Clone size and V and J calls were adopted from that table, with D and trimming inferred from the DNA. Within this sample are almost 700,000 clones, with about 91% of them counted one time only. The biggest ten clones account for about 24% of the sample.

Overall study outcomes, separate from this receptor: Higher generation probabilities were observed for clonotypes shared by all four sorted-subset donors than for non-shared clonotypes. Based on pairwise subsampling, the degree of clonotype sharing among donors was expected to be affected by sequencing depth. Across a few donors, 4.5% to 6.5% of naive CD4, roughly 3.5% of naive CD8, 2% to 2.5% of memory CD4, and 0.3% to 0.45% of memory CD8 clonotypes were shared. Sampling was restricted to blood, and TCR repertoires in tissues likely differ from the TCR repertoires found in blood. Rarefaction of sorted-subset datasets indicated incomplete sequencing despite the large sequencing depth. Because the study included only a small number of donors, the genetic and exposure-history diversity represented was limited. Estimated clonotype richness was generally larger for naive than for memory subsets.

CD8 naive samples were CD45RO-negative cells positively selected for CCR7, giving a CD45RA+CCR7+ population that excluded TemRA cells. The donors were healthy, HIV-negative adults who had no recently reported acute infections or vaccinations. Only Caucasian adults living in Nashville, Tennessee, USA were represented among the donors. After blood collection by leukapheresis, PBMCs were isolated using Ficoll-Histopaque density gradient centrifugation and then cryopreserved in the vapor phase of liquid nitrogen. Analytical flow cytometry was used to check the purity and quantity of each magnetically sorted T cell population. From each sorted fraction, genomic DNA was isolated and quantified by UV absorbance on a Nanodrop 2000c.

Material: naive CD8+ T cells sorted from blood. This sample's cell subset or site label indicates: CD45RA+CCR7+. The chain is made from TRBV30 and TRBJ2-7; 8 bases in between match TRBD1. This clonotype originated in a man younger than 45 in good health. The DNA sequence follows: TGTGCCTGGACAGGGACAGGATCCTACGAGCAGTACTTC. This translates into CAWTGTGSYEQYF. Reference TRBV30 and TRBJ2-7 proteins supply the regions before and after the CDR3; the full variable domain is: SQTIHQWPATLVQPVGSPLSLECTVEGTSNPNLYWYRQAAGRGLQLLFYSVGIGQISSEVPQNLSASRPQDRQFILSSKKLLLSDSGFYLCAWTGTGSYEQYFGPGTRLTVT.